These T cell receptor beta chains were read from a single sample in a study of beta chain features in type 1 diabetes. Some clones are missing from TCRdb's copy, which holds only in-frame ones; the method was immunoSEQ multiplex PCR. The profile shows some 140,000 clones, around 9% of them singletons. Sample: central memory CD4+ T cells from blood. The receptors come from a man aged 25-40 years with type 1 diabetes. CDR3s include the opening cysteine and the closing phenylalanine or tryptophan. D genes are given only for firm matches. Clone sizes are given selectively: once, few, many, or a class where the clone is expanded.

J gene: TRBJ2-5
D gene: -
clone size: few
V gene: TRBV5-4
CDR3 protein: CASSLGTVQETQYF
CDR3 DNA: TGTGCCAGCAGCTTGGGGACAGTCCAAGAGACCCAGTACTTC

J gene: TRBJ2-3
D gene: TRBD2
clone size: -
V gene: TRBV2
CDR3 protein: CASSKAGGPDIWQYF
CDR3 DNA: TGTGCCAGCAGTAAGGCGGGGGGGCCAGATATATGGCAGTATTTT

J gene: TRBJ1-5
D gene: TRBD1
clone size: few
V gene: TRBV10-3
CDR3 protein: CAISDSDRDHQPQHF
CDR3 DNA: TGTGCCATCAGTGATAGTGACAGGGACCATCAGCCCCAGCATTTT

J gene: TRBJ2-5
D gene: TRBD1
clone size: few
V gene: TRBV4-2
CDR3 protein: CASSQVRGQETQYF
CDR3 DNA: TGTGCCAGCAGCCAAGTAAGGGGGCAGGAGACCCAGTACTTC

J gene: TRBJ1-2
D gene: TRBD1
clone size: -
V gene: TRBV7-6
CDR3 protein: CASSAAGTGVYGYTF
CDR3 DNA: TGTGCCAGCAGCGCCGCCGGGACAGGGGTCTATGGCTACACCTTC

J gene: TRBJ2-1
D gene: -
clone size: many
V gene: TRBV7-3
CDR3 protein: CASSLLGTDNEQFF
CDR3 DNA: TGTGCCAGCAGCTTACTTGGCACCGACAATGAGCAGTTCTTC

J gene: TRBJ2-7
D gene: TRBD1
clone size: -
V gene: TRBV15
CDR3 protein: CATSRERGQSYEQYF
CDR3 DNA: TGTGCCACCAGCAGAGAAAGGGGGCAGTCCTACGAGCAGTACTTC

J gene: TRBJ1-2
D gene: TRBD1
clone size: -
V gene: TRBV6-5
CDR3 protein: CASSEATGRGYTF
CDR3 DNA: TGTGCCAGCAGTGAAGCGACAGGGAGAGGCTACACCTTC

J gene: TRBJ1-2
D gene: TRBD1
clone size: few
V gene: TRBV29-1
CDR3 protein: CSVEVRGHDYGYTF
CDR3 DNA: TGCAGCGTTGAAGTCAGGGGGCACGACTATGGCTACACCTTC

J gene: TRBJ2-6
D gene: -
clone size: -
V gene: TRBV25-1
CDR3 protein: CASSPPSGAPGANVLTF
CDR3 DNA: TGTGCCAGCAGTCCCCCGTCAGGGGCGCCCGGGGCCAACGTCCTGACTTTC

J gene: TRBJ1-2
D gene: TRBD1
clone size: -
V gene: TRBV7-9
CDR3 protein: CASSSETGGSNYGYTF
CDR3 DNA: TGTGCCAGCAGCAGCGAGACAGGGGGCTCTAACTATGGCTACACCTTC

J gene: TRBJ2-7
D gene: -
clone size: -
V gene: TRBV5-1
CDR3 protein: CASSFDRNYEQYF
CDR3 DNA: TGCGCCAGCAGTTTCGACAGGAACTACGAGCAGTACTTC

J gene: TRBJ1-2
D gene: -
clone size: few
V gene: TRBV28
CDR3 protein: CASSIPRNYGYTF
CDR3 DNA: TGTGCCAGCAGTATACCTCGGAACTATGGCTACACCTTC

J gene: TRBJ2-7
D gene: -
clone size: -
V gene: TRBV5-6
CDR3 protein: CASSLNNEQYF
CDR3 DNA: TGTGCCAGCAGCTTGAACAACGAGCAGTACTTC

J gene: TRBJ2-5
D gene: -
clone size: -
V gene: TRBV6-5
CDR3 protein: CASSQDLQETQYF
CDR3 DNA: TGTGCCAGCAGTCAGGATCTTCAAGAGACCCAGTACTTC

J gene: TRBJ1-1
D gene: TRBD1
clone size: -
V gene: TRBV2
CDR3 protein: CASSWDRGTEAFF
CDR3 DNA: TGTGCCAGCAGTTGGGACAGGGGCACTGAAGCTTTCTTT

J gene: TRBJ2-7
D gene: -
clone size: -
V gene: TRBV5-1
CDR3 protein: CASSFFLGEGTEQYF
CDR3 DNA: TGCGCCAGCAGCTTCTTCCTCGGAGAGGGCACAGAGCAGTACTTC

J gene: TRBJ1-5
D gene: -
clone size: few
V gene: TRBV6-5
CDR3 protein: CASRGGSQPQHF
CDR3 DNA: TGTGCCAGCAGAGGAGGGAGTCAGCCCCAGCATTTT

J gene: TRBJ1-6
D gene: -
clone size: few
V gene: TRBV11-1
CDR3 protein: CASSLEPAYSPLHF
CDR3 DNA: TGTGCCAGCAGCTTGGAGCCTGCCTATTCACCCCTCCACTTT

J gene: TRBJ2-5
D gene: TRBD2
clone size: -
V gene: TRBV9
CDR3 protein: CASSVSGGDRETQYF
CDR3 DNA: TGTGCCAGCAGCGTTAGCGGGGGGGATAGGGAGACCCAGTACTTC

J gene: TRBJ2-7
D gene: TRBD2
clone size: -
V gene: TRBV5-1
CDR3 protein: CASSLGTSDIYEQYF
CDR3 DNA: TGCGCCAGCAGCTTAGGGACTAGCGATATCTACGAGCAGTACTTC

J gene: TRBJ1-1
D gene: TRBD1
clone size: -
V gene: TRBV18
CDR3 protein: CASSRDSMNTEAFF
CDR3 DNA: TGTGCCAGCTCACGGGACAGCATGAACACTGAAGCTTTCTTT

J gene: TRBJ2-4
D gene: -
clone size: -
V gene: TRBV7-2
CDR3 protein: CASSLGAAHGNIQYF
CDR3 DNA: TGTGCCAGCAGCTTAGGGGCAGCCCATGGAAACATTCAGTACTTC

J gene: TRBJ1-6
D gene: -
clone size: many
V gene: TRBV18
CDR3 protein: CASSLLGDMSNSPLHF
CDR3 DNA: TGTGCCAGCTCACTTTTGGGGGACATGTCGAATTCACCCCTCCACTTT

J gene: TRBJ1-1
D gene: -
clone size: -
V gene: TRBV19
CDR3 protein: CASSARVIDTEAFF
CDR3 DNA: TGTGCCAGTAGTGCCAGGGTTATCGACACTGAAGCTTTCTTT

J gene: TRBJ2-3
D gene: TRBD2
clone size: few
V gene: TRBV29-1
CDR3 protein: CSTLGVAGETTDTQYF
CDR3 DNA: TGCAGCACCCTGGGGGTAGCGGGGGAGACCACAGATACGCAGTATTTT

J gene: TRBJ1-1
D gene: -
clone size: few
V gene: TRBV2
CDR3 protein: CASLVDRNTEAFF
CDR3 DNA: TGTGCCAGCCTTGTTGACAGGAACACTGAAGCTTTCTTT

J gene: TRBJ1-6
D gene: -
clone size: -
V gene: TRBV19
CDR3 protein: CASSEQSSYNSPLHF
CDR3 DNA: TGTGCCAGTAGTGAACAGAGCTCCTATAATTCACCCCTCCACTTT

J gene: TRBJ2-1
D gene: -
clone size: -
V gene: TRBV4-3
CDR3 protein: CASSLVTEGGEQFF
CDR3 DNA: TGCGCCAGCAGCCTCGTGACAGAAGGCGGAGAGCAGTTCTTC

J gene: TRBJ2-6
D gene: TRBD1
clone size: few
V gene: TRBV4-3
CDR3 protein: CASSRLTGSGANVLTF
CDR3 DNA: TGCGCCAGCAGCCGACTGACAGGGTCTGGGGCCAACGTCCTGACTTTC

J gene: TRBJ1-4
D gene: -
clone size: -
V gene: TRBV5-4
CDR3 protein: CASSFGIRGDDEKLFF
CDR3 DNA: TGTGCCAGCAGCTTCGGGATCAGGGGAGATGATGAAAAACTGTTTTTT

J gene: TRBJ2-1
D gene: -
clone size: few
V gene: TRBV2
CDR3 protein: CASSPEGSLAKFF
CDR3 DNA: TGTGCCAGCAGCCCGGAGGGGTCTCTGGCTAAGTTCTTC

J gene: TRBJ2-3
D gene: -
clone size: -
V gene: TRBV6-5
CDR3 protein: CASSLDFTDTQYF
CDR3 DNA: TGTGCCAGCAGTTTGGACTTCACAGATACGCAGTATTTT

J gene: TRBJ1-1
D gene: -
clone size: few
V gene: TRBV29-1
CDR3 protein: CSFRFQEEAEAFF
CDR3 DNA: TGCAGCTTCAGGTTCCAGGAGGAGGCTGAAGCTTTCTTT

J gene: TRBJ2-1
D gene: -
clone size: -
V gene: TRBV5-1
CDR3 protein: CASSLLGGSEQFF
CDR3 DNA: TGCGCCAGCAGCTTGCTGGGGGGAAGTGAGCAGTTCTTC

J gene: TRBJ2-5
D gene: -
clone size: -
V gene: TRBV5-6
CDR3 protein: CASSLAGPETQYF
CDR3 DNA: TGTGCCAGCAGCTTGGCAGGGCCGGAGACCCAGTACTTC